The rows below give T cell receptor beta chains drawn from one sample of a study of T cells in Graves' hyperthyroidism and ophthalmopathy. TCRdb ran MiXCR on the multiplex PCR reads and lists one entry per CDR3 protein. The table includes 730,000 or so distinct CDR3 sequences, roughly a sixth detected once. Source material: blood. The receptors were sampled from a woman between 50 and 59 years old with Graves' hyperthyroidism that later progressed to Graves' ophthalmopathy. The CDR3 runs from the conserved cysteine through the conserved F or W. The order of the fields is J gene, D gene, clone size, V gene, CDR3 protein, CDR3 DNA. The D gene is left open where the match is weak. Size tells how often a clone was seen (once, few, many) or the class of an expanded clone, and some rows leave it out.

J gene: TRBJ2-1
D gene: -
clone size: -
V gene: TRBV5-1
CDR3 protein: CASSAGQNNEQFF
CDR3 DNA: TGCGCCAGCAGCGCCGGGCAAAACAATGAGCAGTTCTTC

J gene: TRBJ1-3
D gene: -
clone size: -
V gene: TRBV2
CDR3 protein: CASSAIHSGNTIYF
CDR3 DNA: TGTGCCAGCAGTGCAATTCACTCTGGAAACACCATATATTTT

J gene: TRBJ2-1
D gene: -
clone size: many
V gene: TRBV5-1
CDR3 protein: CASSLYRNSYNEQFF
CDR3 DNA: TGCGCCAGCAGCTTGTATAGAAACTCCTACAATGAGCAGTTCTTC

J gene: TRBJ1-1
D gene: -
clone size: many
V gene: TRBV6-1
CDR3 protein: CASSTAIGVGKTEAFF
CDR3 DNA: TGTGCCAGCAGTACCGCTATCGGGGTCGGAAAAACTGAAGCTTTCTTT

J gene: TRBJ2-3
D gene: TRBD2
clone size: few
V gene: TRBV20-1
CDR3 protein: CSATPYSGGNTDTQYF
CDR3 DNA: TGCAGTGCTACCCCGTATAGCGGGGGAAACACAGATACGCAGTATTTT

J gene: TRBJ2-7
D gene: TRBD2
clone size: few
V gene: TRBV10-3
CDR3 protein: CAISAEAGDSYEQYF
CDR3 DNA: TGTGCCATCAGTGCTGAGGCGGGGGACTCCTACGAGCAGTACTTC

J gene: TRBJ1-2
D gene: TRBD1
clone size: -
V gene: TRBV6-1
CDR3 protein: CASSKPRDSPNYGYTF
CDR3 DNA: TGTGCCAGCAGTAAACCTAGGGACAGCCCTAACTATGGCTACACCTTC

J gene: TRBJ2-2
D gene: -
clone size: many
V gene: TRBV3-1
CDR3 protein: CASSQDFRTGELFF
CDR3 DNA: TGTGCCAGCAGCCAAGATTTCCGGACCGGGGAGCTGTTTTTT

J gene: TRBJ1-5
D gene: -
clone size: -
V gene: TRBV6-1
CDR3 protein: CASSPMGTQPQHF
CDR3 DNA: TGTGCCAGCAGTCCCATGGGGACTCAGCCCCAGCATTTT

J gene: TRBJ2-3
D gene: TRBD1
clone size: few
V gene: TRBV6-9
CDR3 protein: CASSFPGTGCTDTQYF
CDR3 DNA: TGTGCCAGCAGTTTCCCCGGGACAGGGTGCACAGATACGCAGTATTTT

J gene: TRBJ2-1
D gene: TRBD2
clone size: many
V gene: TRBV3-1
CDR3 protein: CASSLITSGGNNEQFF
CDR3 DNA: TGTGCCAGCAGCCTTATTACTAGCGGGGGTAACAATGAGCAGTTCTTC

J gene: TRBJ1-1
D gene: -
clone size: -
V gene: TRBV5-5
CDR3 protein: CASSLVAGAGTEAFF
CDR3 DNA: TGTGCCAGCAGCTTGGTGGCAGGGGCTGGCACTGAAGCTTTCTTT

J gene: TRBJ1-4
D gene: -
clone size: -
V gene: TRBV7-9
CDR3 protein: CAGLRDGLNEKLFF
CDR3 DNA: TGTGCCGGACTCCGGGACGGTCTTAATGAAAAACTGTTTTTT

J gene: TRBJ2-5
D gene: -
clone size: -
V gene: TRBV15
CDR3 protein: CATSRPILETQYF
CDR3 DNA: TGTGCCACCAGCAGACCGATCTTGGAGACCCAGTACTTC

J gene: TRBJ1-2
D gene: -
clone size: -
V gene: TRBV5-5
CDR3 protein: CASSRSGAGYYGYTF
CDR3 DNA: TGTGCCAGCAGTCGGAGCGGGGCGGGATACTATGGCTACACCTTC

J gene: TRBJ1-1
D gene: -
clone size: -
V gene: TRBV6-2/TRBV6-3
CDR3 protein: CASRRASHTEAFF
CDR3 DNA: TGTGCCAGCAGGAGGGCCTCGCACACTGAAGCTTTCTTT

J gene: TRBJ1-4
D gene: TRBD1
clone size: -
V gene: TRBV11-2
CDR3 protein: CASSPQGADDEKLFF
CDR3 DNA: TGTGCCAGCAGCCCTCAGGGGGCAGATGATGAAAAACTGTTTTTT

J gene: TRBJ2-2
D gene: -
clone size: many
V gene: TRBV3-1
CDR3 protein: CASSPLGTANTGELFF
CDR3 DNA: TGTGCCAGCAGCCCCTTGGGGACCGCGAACACCGGGGAGCTGTTTTTT

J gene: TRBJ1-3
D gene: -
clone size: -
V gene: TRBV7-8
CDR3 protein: CASSSSGAGDGNTIYF
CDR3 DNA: TGTGCCAGCAGCTCGTCCGGGGCAGGGGATGGAAACACCATATATTTT

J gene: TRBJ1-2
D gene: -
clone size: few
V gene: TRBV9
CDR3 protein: CASSALGGASGYTF
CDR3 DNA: TGTGCCAGCAGCGCCCTGGGGGGGGCTTCTGGCTACACCTTC

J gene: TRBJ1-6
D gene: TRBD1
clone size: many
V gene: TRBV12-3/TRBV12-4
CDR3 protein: CASSWDRGAPLHF
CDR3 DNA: TGTGCCAGCAGTTGGGACAGGGGAGCACCCCTCCACTTT